The next 24 T cell receptor beta chains were all read from a single sample in a study of blood T cell repertoires in COVID-19. Produced via immunoSEQ multiplex PCR; TCRdb's table is partial and in-frame only. This table has more than 200,000 clones, roughly 90% appearing once. The sample comprised PBMCs or T cells enriched from blood (not recorded which). The source is a woman in her 30s who had recovered from COVID-19.

The chain employs TRBV5-1 and TRBJ2-1, with 11 nucleotides matching TRBD2. This CDR3 contains 15 residues. V lost 7 bases, J lost 6 bases, and 9 bases stayed unmatched. Germline CDR1 reads SGHRS; CDR2 reads YFSETQ. CDR3 DNA sequence: TGCGCCAGCGAACTAGCGGGAGTGGTTGGCAATGAGCAGTTCTTC. Translating it yields CASELAGVVGNEQFF. Full variable domain (outside the CDR3, taken from reference TRBV5-1 and TRBJ2-1): KAGVTQTPRYLIKTRGQQVTLSCSPISGHRSVSWYQQTPGQGLQFLFEYFSETQRNKGNFPGRFSGRQFSNSRSEMNVSTLELGDSALYLCASELAGVVGNEQFFGPGTRLTVL.

The gene calls are TRBV9 and TRBJ1-1; TRBD1 might be the D (5 bases). Trimming left V 3 bases short and J 5 bases short, with 20 bases between. Looked up from germline, CDR1 is SGDLS and CDR2 is YYNGEE. CDR3 length equals 16 residues. As DNA, the CDR3 is TGTGCCAGCAGCGCCGGAGAAGTTGTCCGGGGGACTGAAGCTTTCTTT. Its translation is CASSAGEVVRGTEAFF.

This chain connects TRBV3-1 (or the pseudogene TRBV3-2) to TRBJ1-6; D ambiguous. The germline V gene encodes CDR1 LGHDT and CDR2 YNNKEL (reference sequence). The CDR3 spans 17 residues. With 1 base removed from V and 5 bases from J, the gap between germline ends came to 15 bases. This CDR3 reads CASSQVGGRGNNSPLHF. CDR3 coding DNA: TGTGCCAGCAGCCAAGTAGGAGGGAGAGGAAATAATTCACCCCTCCACTTT.

The V call is TRBV5-8, the J call TRBJ1-2; the D gene is possibly TRBD1 (5 bases). Trimming pared 1 base from V and 8 bases from J, leaving 21 bases between. The CDR3 is 16 residues long. Germline V gives CDR1 SGHTS, CDR2 YDEGEE. CDR3 sequence reads: CASSLRKTAWDEGYTF. The CDR3 nucleotides are TGTGCCAGCAGCTTGCGGAAGACAGCCTGGGATGAAGGCTACACCTTC. Based on the CDR3 plus reference TRBV5-8 and TRBJ1-2, the full variable domain is EAGVTQSPTHLIKTRGQQATLRCSPISGHTSVYWYQQALGLGLQFLLWYDEGEERNRGNFPPRFSGRQFPNYSSELNVNALELEDSALYLCASSLRKTAWDEGYTFGSGTRLTVV.

J is TRBJ2-1 and V is TRBV5-6, with 9 bases fitting TRBD2. Germline values: CDR1 SGHDT, CDR2 YYEEEE. Losses at the gene ends were 2 bases for V and 6 bases for J; bases not matched to a gene: 3. The length of the CDR3 is 14 residues. The CDR3 DNA sequence: TGTGCCAGCAGCTTTGGGGGACTAGCCAATGAGCAGTTCTTC. Protein product: CASSFGGLANEQFF.

The chain links TRBV28 to TRBJ2-7; no firm D call. The V gene lost 4 bases and the J gene lost 6 bases, with 10 bases spanning the gap. The germline V gene encodes CDR1 MDHEN and CDR2 SYDVKM. The CDR3 length is 12 residues. The CDR3, as DNA: TGTGCCAGCAGTTCGAGAGTTGGCGAGCAGTACTTC. Translating it yields CASSSRVGEQYF.

The chain combines TRBV6-5 with TRBJ1-2; possible D gene TRBD1, 6 bases. The CDR3 loop spans 12 amino acids. Looked up from germline, CDR1 is MNHEY and CDR2 is SVGAGI. V shed 4 bases and J shed 5 bases, with 8 bases lying between them. The CDR3 nucleotides read TGTGCCAGCAGTTTGCAGGGGTATGGCTACACCTTC. It translates to CASSLQGYGYTF.

The chain links TRBV5-1 to TRBJ2-2, with 7 bases identical to TRBD1. The junction had 11 bases not matched to a gene; V was cut back by 5 bases and J by 1 base. CDR1 SGHRS and CDR2 YFSETQ come from the germline V gene. CDR3 size: 17 residues. This CDR3 reads CASSGLGTAMNTGELFF. The CDR3 DNA follows: TGCGCCAGCAGTGGTTTAGGGACAGCAATGAACACCGGGGAGCTGTTTTTT.

The J gene is TRBJ1-4, the V gene TRBV19; perhaps TRBD1 as D (6 bases). Germline V gene sequence: CDR1 LNHDA, CDR2 SQIVND (reference sequence). This CDR3 region has 12 residues. The V end lost 10 bases, the J end lost 8 bases, and 14 bases lay between the germline ends. Written as DNA, the CDR3 is TGTGCCACAACAGGGCCTGGGGAAAAACTGTTTTTT. Translated: CATTGPGEKLFF.

This chain links TRBV29-1 with TRBJ2-1; D might be TRBD1 (6 bases). The CDR3 totals 15 residues. The germline CDR1 and CDR2 sequences are SQVTM and ANQGSEA. V was pared by 2 bases and J by 0 bases, with 11 bases between. CDR3 sequence (DNA): TGCAGCGTTGAAAAGGACAGAGGCTCCTACAATGAGCAGTTCTTC. Protein sequence: CSVEKDRGSYNEQFF.

The CDR3 DNA is TGTGCCAGCAGTCACCGGGCGGCGGGAGGGATCACAGATACGCAGTATTTT. Residues: CASSHRAAGGITDTQYF. The gene calls are TRBV3-1 (or the pseudogene TRBV3-2) and TRBJ2-3; TRBD2 agrees at 9 bases. Trimming cost V 6 bases and J 2 bases; bases outside gene matches: 12. The CDR3 contains 17 residues. CDR1 is LGHDT and CDR2 is YNNKEL in the germline V gene (reference sequence).

The gene calls are TRBV2 and TRBJ2-5, with 8 nucleotides matching TRBD1. With V trimmed by 3 bases and J by 7 bases, 10 bases remained unmatched. Germline CDR1 and CDR2: SNHLY and FYNNEI. This CDR3 comprises 15 residues. This CDR3 is CASSDLFTQGGTQYF. DNA of the CDR3: TGTGCCAGCAGTGATTTATTCACACAGGGGGGGACCCAGTACTTC. Supplemented by reference TRBV2 and TRBJ2-5, the full variable domain reads EPEVTQTPSHQVTQMGQEVILRCVPISNHLYFYWYRQILGQKVEFLVSFYNNEISEKSEIFDDQFSVERPDGSNFTLKIRSTKLEDSAMYFCASSDLFTQGGTQYFGPGTRLLVL.

The rearrangement joins TRBV5-8 to TRBJ2-2; 13 nucleotides line up with TRBD2. Germline V gene sequence: CDR1 SGHTS, CDR2 YDEGEE. The CDR3 extends over 18 amino acids. After removal of 2 bases from V and 0 bases from J, the junction contained 4 bases not matched to a gene. Written as DNA, the CDR3 is TGTGCCAGCAGCTTATGGGGACTAGCGGGAACGAACACCGGGGAGCTGTTTTTT. Amino acids: CASSLWGLAGTNTGELFF.

V is TRBV7-8 and J is TRBJ2-1; 8 bases are shared with TRBD2. CDR1 SGHVS and CDR2 FQNEAQ come from the germline V gene. This CDR3 has 15 amino acids. J gave up 9 bases and V 5 bases, and 12 bases lay outside the gene matches. This chain's CDR3 is CASSPGGIAGFEQFF. DNA for the CDR3: TGTGCCAGCAGCCCCGGGGGGATAGCGGGATTTGAGCAGTTCTTC.

The chain uses TRBV3-1 (or the pseudogene TRBV3-2) and TRBJ2-1, with TRBD1 matching over 9 bases. The trim removed 7 bases at V and 7 bases at J, leaving 5 bases unmatched. CDR3 length: 13 residues. Germline CDR1 reads LGHDT; CDR2 reads YNNKEL (reference sequence). CDR3 residues: CASKDRGLNEQFF. As DNA, the CDR3 is TGTGCCAGCAAGGACAGGGGTTTGAATGAGCAGTTCTTC.

The rearrangement joins TRBV9 to TRBJ1-1; 8 positions match TRBD1. The trim removed 3 bases at V and 0 bases at J, leaving 4 bases unmatched. The germline V gene encodes CDR1 SGDLS and CDR2 YYNGEE. The length of the CDR3 is 15 residues. CDR3 sequence: CASSATGGVNTEAFF. The CDR3 region has the DNA TGTGCCAGCAGCGCTACAGGGGGGGTGAACACTGAAGCTTTCTTT.

The chain has TRBV28 and TRBJ1-4; D unclear. Trimming took off 3 bases at V and 0 bases at J, with 23 bases between the two ends. This CDR3 region has 20 residues. CDR1 MDHEN and CDR2 SYDVKM come from the germline V gene. The CDR3 reads CASSFSLSLSPGATNEKLFF. CDR3 sequence (DNA): TGTGCCAGCAGTTTTAGTTTGAGTTTATCACCCGGGGCAACTAATGAAAAACTGTTTTTT.

This chain joins TRBV7-2 and TRBJ2-1, with 7 nucleotides matching TRBD1. This CDR3 spans 14 amino acids. The germline gives CDR1 SGHTA, CDR2 FQGNSA. J gave up 5 bases and V 4 bases, and 5 bases lay outside the gene matches. The CDR3 here is CASSSGTVNNEQFF. CDR3 nucleotides: TGTGCCAGCAGCTCCGGGACAGTTAACAATGAGCAGTTCTTC.

As DNA, the CDR3 is TGTGCCAGCAGTTATCTATCCGGTGAGCCCCAGCATTTT. This codes for CASSYLSGEPQHF. The chain employs TRBV5-6 and TRBJ1-5, with no clear D. The length of the CDR3 is 13 residues. CDR1 SGHDT and CDR2 YYEEEE come from the germline V gene. With 5 bases removed from V and 8 bases from J, the gap between germline ends came to 14 bases.

This clone was recorded only once. CDR3: CASSLSSTRDRGLKAFF. In DNA form, the CDR3 reads TGCGCCAGCAGCCTCTCGTCCACCCGGGACAGGGGGTTAAAAGCTTTCTTT. The chain is built from TRBV4-1 and TRBJ1-1; 11 bases are shared with TRBD1. Germline V gives CDR1 MGHRA, CDR2 YSYEKL. V dropped 4 bases and J dropped 9; count of bases not matched to a gene: 16. CDR3 length: 17 residues.

This rearrangement joins TRBV7-9 to TRBJ1-2; D is ambiguous. V dropped 1 base and J dropped 3 bases, with 6 bases sitting between them. The germline V gene encodes CDR1 SEHNR and CDR2 FQNEAQ (reference sequence). The CDR3 loop spans 13 amino acids. CDR3 region: CASSLVTHYGYTF. For the CDR3, the DNA is TGTGCCAGCAGCTTAGTGACACACTATGGCTACACCTTC.

The chain has TRBV7-6 and TRBJ1-2, with 8 positions matching TRBD1. J was trimmed by 1 base and V by 4 bases; bases with no gene match: 8. This CDR3 region has 16 residues. Germline V CDR1 and CDR2: SGHVS, FNYEAQ. The DNA for the CDR3 is TGTGCCAGCAGCTCAGGACGGGACAGGAGTAACTATGGCTACACCTTC. Its protein product is CASSSGRDRSNYGYTF.

The chain couples TRBV9 to TRBJ2-4; D possibly corresponds to TRBD2 (6 bases). Germline V lookup: CDR1 SGDLS, CDR2 YYNGEE. The CDR3 is 15 amino acids. Trimming cost V 0 bases and J 10 bases, with 17 bases left between them. The DNA of the CDR3 is TGTGCCAGCAGCGTAGCCGGATCGTTTCGGGAGATTCAGTACTTC. Translation gives CASSVAGSFREIQYF.

This CDR3 reads CASSFGGAVDYGYTF. The CDR3 nucleotides read TGTGCCAGCAGCTTCGGGGGAGCGGTAGACTATGGCTACACCTTC. V is TRBV7-9 and J is TRBJ1-2; D is perhaps TRBD1 (5 bases). CDR3 length equals 15 residues. The germline gives CDR1 SEHNR, CDR2 FQNEAQ (reference sequence). Deletions cut 3 bases from V and 3 bases from J, with 14 bases between.